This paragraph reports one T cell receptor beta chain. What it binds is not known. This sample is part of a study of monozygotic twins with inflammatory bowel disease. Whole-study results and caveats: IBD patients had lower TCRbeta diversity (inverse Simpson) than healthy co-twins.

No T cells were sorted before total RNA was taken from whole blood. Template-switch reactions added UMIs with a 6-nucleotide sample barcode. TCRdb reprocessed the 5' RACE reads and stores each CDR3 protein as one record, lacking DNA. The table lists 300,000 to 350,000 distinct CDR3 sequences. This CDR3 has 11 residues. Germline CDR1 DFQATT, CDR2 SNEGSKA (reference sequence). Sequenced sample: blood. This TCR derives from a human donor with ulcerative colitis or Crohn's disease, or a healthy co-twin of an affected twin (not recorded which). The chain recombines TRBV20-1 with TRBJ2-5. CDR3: CSVVDQETQYF.